The 27 T cell receptor beta chains in this list originate from one sample, sequenced in a study of PD-L1 blockade in urothelial cancer (TCRdb year 2017). Library preparation was by the immunoSEQ multiplex PCR assay. Here the immuneACCESS table is served through TCRdb, limited to in-frame sequences with V and J called. Missing clones are a known gap in these copies; in checked studies unresolved V genes cover under half, and the rest lacks a known reason. The table for this sample lists some 120,000 clones; around 89% of them were counted only once. The top ten hold around 1.7% of the sample. The time point label here, explained by the study, means: peripheral blood 6 weeks after treatment start. The sequencing used PBMCs, collected around atezolizumab (anti-PD-L1) treatment. The receptors come from a man aged 55-75 years with urothelial cancer.

This sequence joins TRBV9 and TRBJ1-2, with D tentatively TRBD1 (6 bases). The CDR3 consists of 17 residues. Trimming pared 3 bases from V and 2 bases from J, leaving 20 bases between. Germline loops: CDR1 SGDLS, CDR2 YYNGEE. The CDR3, as DNA: TGTGCCAGCAGCGATGCCCCGGCAGGGGAGAGAAACTATGGCTACACCTTC. Translating it yields CASSDAPAGERNYGYTF.

V is TRBV19 and J is TRBJ1-5; the D is unclear. CDR3 length: 14 amino acids. V was pared by 3 bases and J by 7 bases, with 13 bases between. Looked up from germline, CDR1 is LNHDA and CDR2 is SQIVND (reference sequence). Here the CDR3 reads CASSILGFGQPQHF. DNA of the CDR3: TGTGCCAGTAGTATCCTCGGTTTCGGGCAGCCCCAGCATTTT. The whole variable domain, remainder taken from reference TRBV19 and TRBJ1-5, is DGGITQSPKYLFRKEGQNVTLSCEQNLNHDAMYWYRQDPGQGLRLIYYSQIVNDFQKGDIAEGYSVSREKKESFPLTVTSAQKNPTAFYLCASSILGFGQPQHFGDGTRLSIL.

In nucleotides, the CDR3 is TGTGCCAGCAGTTTATCCGGGACAGGGTTCTTCTACGAGCAGTACTTC. Encoded protein: CASSLSGTGFFYEQYF. This rearrangement joins TRBV27 to TRBJ2-7, with 9 nucleotides matching TRBD1. The CDR3 totals 16 residues. Unmatched junction bases numbered 6, after V lost 0 bases and J lost 3 bases. Germline CDR1 MNHEY, CDR2 SMNVEV (reference sequence).

The genes are TRBV11-2 and TRBJ1-6; D is ambiguous. V lost 8 bases to trimming and J lost 0 bases, with 5 bases between them. The CDR3 sequence is 13 residues long. Germline assignment: CDR1 SGHAT and CDR2 FQNNGV. CDR3 protein: CASRSSYNSPLHF. In DNA form, the CDR3 reads TGTGCCAGCCGGAGCTCCTATAATTCACCCCTCCACTTT. The full variable domain, completed using reference TRBV11-2 and TRBJ1-6, is EAGVAQSPRYKIIEKRQSVAFWCNPISGHATLYWYQQILGQGPKLLIQFQNNGVVDDSQLPKDRFSAERLKGVDSTLKIQPAKLEDSAVYLCASRSSYNSPLHFGNGTRLTVT.

This chain links TRBV5-1 with TRBJ2-1; a weak D match, TRBD2 (5 bases). The germline V and J ends were trimmed by 0 bases and 8 bases, with 9 bases remaining between them. Germline CDR1 SGHRS, CDR2 YFSETQ. The CDR3 length is 13 residues. CDR3: CASSLALVDEQFF. The CDR3 bases are TGCGCCAGCAGCTTGGCACTAGTCGATGAGCAGTTCTTC.

This chain connects TRBV4-2 to TRBJ1-4; 11 positions match TRBD1. Germline CDR1 is LGHNA and CDR2 is YNFKEQ. CDR3 length: 15 residues. Unmatched junction bases numbered 4, after V lost 3 bases and J lost 7 bases. CDR3 protein: CASSQDRGQGEKLFF. As DNA, the CDR3 is TGTGCCAGCAGCCAGGACAGGGGGCAAGGTGAAAAACTGTTTTTT.

The V call is TRBV5-6, the J call TRBJ2-5; 12 bases are a match to TRBD2. The germline gives CDR1 SGHDT, CDR2 YYEEEE. V was pared by 5 bases and J by 1 base, with 6 bases of the junction left unmatched. CDR3 length: 16 amino acids. CDR3 DNA: TGTGCCAGCAGTCTAAAGACTAGCGGGAGCCAAGAGACCCAGTACTTC. It codes for CASSLKTSGSQETQYF.

CDR3 sequence reads: CASSHHVADVARNGQYF. For the CDR3, the DNA is TGCGCCAGCAGCCATCACGTGGCGGATGTAGCGAGAAACGGCCAGTACTTC. V is TRBV4-1 and J is TRBJ2-5, with D maybe TRBD2 (5 bases). This CDR3 has 17 amino acids. Germline V lookup: CDR1 MGHRA, CDR2 YSYEKL. V lost 3 bases to trimming and J lost 10 bases, with 27 bases between them.

Comments on this clone: This specimen includes other DNA sequences encoding the same CDR3. V usage is TRBV9 and J usage is TRBJ2-2, with D unresolved. The V end lost 0 bases, the J end lost 0 bases, and 3 bases lay between the germline ends. The CDR3 length is 14 residues. Germline CDR1 is SGDLS and CDR2 is YYNGEE. CDR3 bases: TGTGCCAGCAGCGTAGCCGCGAACACCGGGGAGCTGTTTTTT. Amino acids: CASSVAANTGELFF. The full variable domain, rest sourced from reference TRBV9 and TRBJ2-2, is DSGVTQTPKHLITATGQRVTLRCSPRSGDLSVYWYQQSLDQGLQFLIQYYNGEERAKGNILERFSAQQFPDLHSELNLSSLELGDSALYFCASSVAANTGELFFGEGSRLTVL.

V and J are TRBV28 and TRBJ2-5; D is possibly TRBD2 (6 bases). Between the trimmed V and J ends, which lost 1 base and 2 bases, there was a span of 14 bases. Germline CDR1 MDHEN, CDR2 SYDVKM. The CDR3 runs 16 residues. The CDR3 reads CASSLFGGDGQETQYF. The CDR3 DNA sequence: TGTGCCAGCAGTTTATTCGGCGGGGACGGACAAGAGACCCAGTACTTC.

The rearrangement links TRBV6-5 to TRBJ2-7; TRBD2 matches 7 bases. V shed 2 bases, J shed 2 bases, and the junction held 6 bases outside the gene matches. Germline V CDR1 and CDR2: MNHEY, SVGAGI. This CDR3 region has 15 residues. The CDR3 DNA reads as TGTGCCAGCAGTTACGTTGGTCTAGCGGCCTACGAGCAGTACTTC. As protein: CASSYVGLAAYEQYF.

The count of this clone is one. The chain has TRBV6-5 and TRBJ1-3; D possibly corresponds to TRBD1 (5 bases). Germline lookup yields CDR1 MNHEY and CDR2 SVGAGI. The CDR3 loop spans 15 amino acids. Trimming took 5 bases from V and 2 from J, leaving 13 bases between them. CDR3 coding DNA: TGTGCCAGCAGTCCTCGGGGGGGAGCTGGAAACACCATATATTTT. It is translated as CASSPRGGAGNTIYF.

This sequence joins TRBV6-1 and TRBJ2-5, with D possibly being TRBD2 (5 bases). V was clipped by 6 bases and J by 1 base, with 15 bases between them. CDR1 MNHNS and CDR2 SASEGT come from the germline V gene. CDR3 length: 15 residues. Here the CDR3 reads CASRLQRLFQETQYF. The CDR3 coding sequence is TGTGCCAGCAGGCTCCAGCGGTTATTCCAAGAGACCCAGTACTTC.

The rearrangement links TRBV6-1 to TRBJ1-1, with 8 positions matching TRBD1. CDR3 size: 13 residues. Trimming at V came to 2 bases and at J to 5 bases, leaving 1 base not matched to a gene. Germline V gene data show CDR1 as MNHNS and CDR2 as SASEGT. Written as DNA, the CDR3 is TGTGCCAGCAGTGAACAGGGGGCAACTGAAGCTTTCTTT. This sequence encodes CASSEQGATEAFF.

The CDR3 DNA follows: TGTGCCAGCAGGGCGACTAGCGGGGGCCCCTACGAGCAGTACTTC. Amino acids: CASRATSGGPYEQYF. The chain combines TRBV2 with TRBJ2-7, with TRBD2 matching over 12 bases. There are 15 residues in the CDR3. The trim removed 6 bases at V and 2 bases at J, leaving 5 bases unmatched. In germline, CDR1 is SNHLY, CDR2 FYNNEI.

The J gene is TRBJ1-2, the V gene TRBV5-6; no definite D call. With 4 bases removed from V and 1 base from J, the gap between germline ends came to 5 bases. Germline CDR1 SGHDT, CDR2 YYEEEE. The CDR3 has 12 amino acids. In nucleotides, the CDR3 is TGTGCCAGCAGCGCCTATAACTATGGCTACACCTTC. It encodes CASSAYNYGYTF.

This clone showed up just a few times. The chain employs TRBV19 and TRBJ2-7, with 11 bases matching TRBD1. Unmatched junction bases numbered 9, after V lost 5 bases and J lost 6 bases. The CDR3 is 15 residues long. Germline V gives CDR1 LNHDA, CDR2 SQIVND (reference sequence). The CDR3 nucleotides are TGTGCCAGTAGTGCCCGGACAGGGGGCGCGACCGAGCAGTACTTC. This sequence encodes CASSARTGGATEQYF.

J is TRBJ1-5 and V is TRBV6-1, with 12 bases matching TRBD1. Germline trimming cut 4 bases from V and 6 bases from J; bases unmatched to any gene: 7. CDR1 and CDR2 from the germline V gene are MNHNS and SASEGT. CDR3 length equals 16 residues. Here the CDR3 reads CASSVGDRGPFQPQHF. DNA for the CDR3: TGTGCCAGCAGTGTTGGGGACAGGGGGCCCTTTCAGCCCCAGCATTTT.

V usage is TRBV5-1 and J usage is TRBJ2-1; 11 bases are a match to TRBD2. The germline CDR1 and CDR2 sequences are SGHRS and YFSETQ. Germline trimming cut 2 bases from V and 4 bases from J; bases unmatched to any gene: 2. CDR3 length equals 15 residues. In nucleotides, the CDR3 is TGCGCCAGCAGCTTTAGCGGGGGGGATTACAATGAGCAGTTCTTC. Translated, it gives CASSFSGGDYNEQFF.

The chain joins TRBV5-1 to TRBJ2-1, with D possibly matching TRBD1 (7 bases). The germline CDR1 and CDR2 sequences are SGHRS and YFSETQ. V gave up 1 base and J gave up 6 bases, with 14 bases separating them. The CDR3 covers 15 residues. The CDR3 DNA reads as TGCGCCAGCAGCTTGTATGCAGGGGGGAGCAATGAGCAGTTCTTC. It encodes CASSLYAGGSNEQFF.

The rearrangement links TRBV12-5 to TRBJ2-1, with 9 bases fitting TRBD2. In germline, CDR1 is LGHNT, CDR2 FRNRAP. CDR3 size: 14 residues. After removal of 6 bases from V and 9 bases from J, the junction contained 9 bases not matched to a gene. CDR3 in DNA: TGTGCTAGTGGACGTTGGCTAGCGGGATCTGAGCAGTTCTTC. Protein sequence: CASGRWLAGSEQFF.

The V and J genes are TRBV11-2 and TRBJ1-1; D uncertain. With 9 bases removed from V and 11 bases from J, the gap between germline ends came to 22 bases. The CDR3 length is 13 residues. Germline CDR1 reads SGHAT; CDR2 reads FQNNGV. The DNA of the CDR3 is TGTGCCAGGCGATTGGAGACGGATTTTTCTGCTTTCTTT. Encoded protein: CARRLETDFSAFF.

The chain combines TRBV27 with TRBJ1-2; the D is unclear. CDR1 is MNHEY and CDR2 is SMNVEV in the germline V gene (reference sequence). Between the trimmed V and J ends, which lost 5 bases and 5 bases, there was a span of 15 bases. The CDR3 is 14 amino acids. CDR3 residues: CASSPRLAAYGYTF. The CDR3 nucleotides are TGTGCCAGCAGTCCGCGACTAGCGGCTTATGGCTACACCTTC.

This chain connects TRBV5-1 to TRBJ2-7, with 12 positions matching TRBD1. This CDR3 has 15 amino acids. Germline V gene sequence: CDR1 SGHRS, CDR2 YFSETQ. Unmatched junction bases numbered 8, after V lost 3 bases and J lost 7 bases. The CDR3 here is CASSSGQGASLEQYF. The DNA for the CDR3 is TGCGCCAGCAGCTCGGGACAGGGGGCCTCCTTAGAGCAGTACTTC.

The V and J genes are TRBV19 and TRBJ1-2, with D possibly TRBD1 on 6 matching bases. Germline V gene sequence: CDR1 LNHDA, CDR2 SQIVND (reference sequence). V was pared by 6 bases and J by 8 bases, with 16 bases between. The CDR3 sequence is 13 residues long. The CDR3 DNA reads as TGTGCCAGTAGACTACAGGGTGGTAGAGGCTACACCTTC. This codes for CASRLQGGRGYTF.

This clone was recorded many times. V gene TRBV19 combines with J gene TRBJ2-7, with a possible D match to TRBD1 (6 bases). The CDR3 covers 14 residues. The germline gives CDR1 LNHDA, CDR2 SQIVND (reference sequence). V was trimmed by 8 bases and J by 0 bases, leaving 14 bases between them. CDR3 loop: CASSPGHSSYEQYF. CDR3 coding DNA: TGTGCCAGTTCTCCGGGACACAGCTCCTACGAGCAGTACTTC.

V usage is TRBV5-1 and J usage is TRBJ2-3; a possible D gene is TRBD2 (5 bases). The V gene's germline CDR1 is SGHRS and CDR2 YFSETQ. Trimming cost V 4 bases and J 5 bases, with 8 bases left between them. There are 12 residues in the CDR3. This chain's CDR3 is CASSAGGDTQYF. Here the CDR3 DNA reads TGCGCCAGCAGCGCTGGAGGAGATACGCAGTATTTT.